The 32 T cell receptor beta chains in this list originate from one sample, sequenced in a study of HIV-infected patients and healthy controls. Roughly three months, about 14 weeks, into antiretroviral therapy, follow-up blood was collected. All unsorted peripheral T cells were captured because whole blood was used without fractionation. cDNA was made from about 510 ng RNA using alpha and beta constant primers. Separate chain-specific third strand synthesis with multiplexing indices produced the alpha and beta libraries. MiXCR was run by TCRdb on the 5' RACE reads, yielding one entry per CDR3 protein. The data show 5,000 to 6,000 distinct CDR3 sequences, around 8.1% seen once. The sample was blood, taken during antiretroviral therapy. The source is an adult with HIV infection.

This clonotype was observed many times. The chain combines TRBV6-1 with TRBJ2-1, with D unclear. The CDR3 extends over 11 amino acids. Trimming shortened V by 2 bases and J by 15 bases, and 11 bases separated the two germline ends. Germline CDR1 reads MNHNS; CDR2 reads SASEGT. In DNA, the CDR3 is TGTGCCAGCAGTGAACTTGTTCCCCGGTTCTTC. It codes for CASSELVPRFF.

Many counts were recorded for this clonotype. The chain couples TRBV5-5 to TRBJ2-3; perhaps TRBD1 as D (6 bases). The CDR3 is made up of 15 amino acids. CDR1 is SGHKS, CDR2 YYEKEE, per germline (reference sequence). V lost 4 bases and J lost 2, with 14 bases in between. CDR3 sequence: CASSRRTGTTDTQYF. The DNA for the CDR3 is TGTGCCAGCAGCCGCCGTACAGGGACCACAGATACGCAGTATTTT.

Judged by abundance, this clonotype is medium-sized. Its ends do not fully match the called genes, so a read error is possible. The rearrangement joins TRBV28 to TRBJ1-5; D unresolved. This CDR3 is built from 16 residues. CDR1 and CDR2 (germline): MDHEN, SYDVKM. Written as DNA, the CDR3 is TGTGCCAGCAGCTTATCCGGGAGCAGAGGCAATCAGCCCCAGCATTTT. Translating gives CASSLSGSRGNQPQHF.

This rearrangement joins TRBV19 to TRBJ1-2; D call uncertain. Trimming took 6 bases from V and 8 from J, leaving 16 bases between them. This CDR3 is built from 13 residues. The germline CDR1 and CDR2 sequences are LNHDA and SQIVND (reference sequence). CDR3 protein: CASRHDKSGGYTF. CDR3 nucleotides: TGTGCCAGTAGACATGACAAATCTGGAGGCTACACCTTC.

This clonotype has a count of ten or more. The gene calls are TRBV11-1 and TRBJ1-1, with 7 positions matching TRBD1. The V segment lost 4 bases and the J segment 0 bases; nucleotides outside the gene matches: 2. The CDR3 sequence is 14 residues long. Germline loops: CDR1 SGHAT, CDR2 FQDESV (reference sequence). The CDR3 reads CASSSGTVNTEAFF. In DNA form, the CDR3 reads TGTGCCAGCAGCTCCGGGACAGTGAACACTGAAGCTTTCTTT.

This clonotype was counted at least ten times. The CDR3 coding sequence is TGTGCCAGCAGTCGTAGCCTTGAAGCTTTCTTT. Translated, it gives CASSRSLEAFF. The chain is built from TRBV7-2 and TRBJ1-1; D gene uncertain. The ends were cut back, 6 bases at V and 7 bases at J, with 9 bases in the middle. There are 11 residues in the CDR3. Germline V lookup: CDR1 SGHTA, CDR2 FQGNSA.

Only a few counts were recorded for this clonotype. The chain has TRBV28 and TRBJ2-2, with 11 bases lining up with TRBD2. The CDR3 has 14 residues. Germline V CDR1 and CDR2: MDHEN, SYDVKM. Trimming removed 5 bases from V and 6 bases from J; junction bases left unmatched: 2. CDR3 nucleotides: TGTGCCAGCAGTCTACTAGCGGGAGCCGGGGAGCTGTTTTTT. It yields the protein CASSLLAGAGELFF.

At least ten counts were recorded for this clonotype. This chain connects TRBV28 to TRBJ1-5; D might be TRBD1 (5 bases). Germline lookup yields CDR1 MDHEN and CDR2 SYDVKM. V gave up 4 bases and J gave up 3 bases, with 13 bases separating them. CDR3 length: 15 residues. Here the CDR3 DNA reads TGTGCCAGCAGTTCTCTTGACAGCTTCAATCAGCCCCAGCATTTT. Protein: CASSSLDSFNQPQHF.

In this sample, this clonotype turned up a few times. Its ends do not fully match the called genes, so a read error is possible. The CDR3: CASTLHRGPLETQYF. The CDR3, as DNA: TGTGCCAGCACCTTACACAGGGGGCCTCTGGAGACCCAGTACTTC. The chain recombines TRBV11-2 with TRBJ2-5; 9 bases map to TRBD1. CDR3 length equals 15 residues. Germline V gives CDR1 SGHAT, CDR2 FQNNGV.

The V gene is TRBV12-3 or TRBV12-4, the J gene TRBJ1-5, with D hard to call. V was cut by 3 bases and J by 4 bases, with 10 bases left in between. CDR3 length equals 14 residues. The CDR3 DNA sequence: TGTGCCAGCAGTTTTGGAGGAGATAATCAGCCCCAGCATTTT. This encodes CASSFGGDNQPQHF.

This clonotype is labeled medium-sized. This CDR3 reads CASSDSGSRQETQYF. The CDR3 region has the DNA TGTGCCAGCAGTGATAGCGGGAGTAGGCAAGAGACCCAGTACTTC. This chain links TRBV9 with TRBJ2-5; 9 bases align to TRBD2. The J segment lost 2 bases and the V segment lost 5 bases, leaving 7 bases of the junction unmatched. The CDR3 runs 15 residues. Germline V gene data show CDR1 as SGDLS and CDR2 as YYNGEE. Together with reference TRBV9 and TRBJ2-5, the CDR3 gives the full variable domain: DSGVTQTPKHLITATGQRVTLRCSPRSGDLSVYWYQQSLDQGLQFLIQYYNGEERAKGNILERFSAQQFPDLHSELNLSSLELGDSALYFCASSDSGSRQETQYFGPGTRLLVL.

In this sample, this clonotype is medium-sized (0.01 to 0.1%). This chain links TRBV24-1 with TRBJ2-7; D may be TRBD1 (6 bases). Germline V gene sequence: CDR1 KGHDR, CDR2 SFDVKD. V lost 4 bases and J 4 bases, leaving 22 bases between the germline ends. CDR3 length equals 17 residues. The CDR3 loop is CATSDPTQTGHLYEQYF. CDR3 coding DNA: TGTGCCACCAGTGACCCCACCCAGACGGGACATCTTTACGAGCAGTACTTC.

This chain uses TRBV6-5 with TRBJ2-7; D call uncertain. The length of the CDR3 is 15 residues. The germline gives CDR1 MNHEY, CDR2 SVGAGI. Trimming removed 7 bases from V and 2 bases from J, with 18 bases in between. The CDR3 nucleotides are TGTGCCAGCATGCCCCAATGGGTCGACACCTACGAGCAGTACTTC. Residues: CASMPQWVDTYEQYF.

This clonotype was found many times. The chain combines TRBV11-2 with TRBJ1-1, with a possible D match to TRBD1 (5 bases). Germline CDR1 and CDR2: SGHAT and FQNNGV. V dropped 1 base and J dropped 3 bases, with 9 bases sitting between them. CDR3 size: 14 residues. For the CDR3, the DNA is TGTGCCAGCAGCTTAGGGGGCGCCGACACTGAAGCTTTCTTT. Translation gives CASSLGGADTEAFF.

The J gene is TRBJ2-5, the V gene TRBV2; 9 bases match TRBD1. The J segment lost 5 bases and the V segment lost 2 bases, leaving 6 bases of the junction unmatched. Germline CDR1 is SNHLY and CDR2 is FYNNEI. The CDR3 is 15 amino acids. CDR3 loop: CASSEQTGGRETQYF. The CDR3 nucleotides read TGTGCCAGCAGTGAACAGACAGGGGGGCGCGAGACCCAGTACTTC. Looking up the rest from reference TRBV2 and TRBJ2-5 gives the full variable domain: EPEVTQTPSHQVTQMGQEVILRCVPISNHLYFYWYRQILGQKVEFLVSFYNNEISEKSEIFDDQFSVERPDGSNFTLKIRSTKLEDSAMYFCASSEQTGGRETQYFGPGTRLLVL.

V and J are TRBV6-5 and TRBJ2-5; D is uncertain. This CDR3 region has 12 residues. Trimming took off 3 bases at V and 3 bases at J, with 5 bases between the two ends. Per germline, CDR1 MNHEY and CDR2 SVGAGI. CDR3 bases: TGTGCCAGCAGTTATGGGGAAGAGACCCAGTACTTC. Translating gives CASSYGEETQYF.

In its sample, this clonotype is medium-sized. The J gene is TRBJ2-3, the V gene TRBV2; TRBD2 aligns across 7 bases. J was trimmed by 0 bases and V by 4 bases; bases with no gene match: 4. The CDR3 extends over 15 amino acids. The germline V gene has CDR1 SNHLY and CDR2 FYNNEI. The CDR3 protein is CASSGLAESTDTQYF. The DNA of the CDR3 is TGTGCCAGCAGTGGACTAGCAGAAAGCACAGATACGCAGTATTTT.

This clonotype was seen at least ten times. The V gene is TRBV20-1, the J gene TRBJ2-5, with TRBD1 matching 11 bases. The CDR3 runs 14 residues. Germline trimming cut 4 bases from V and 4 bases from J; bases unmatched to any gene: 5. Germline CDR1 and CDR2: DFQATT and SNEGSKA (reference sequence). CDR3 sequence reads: CSAKTGQGVETQYF. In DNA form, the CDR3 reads TGCAGTGCTAAGACGGGACAGGGGGTAGAGACCCAGTACTTC.

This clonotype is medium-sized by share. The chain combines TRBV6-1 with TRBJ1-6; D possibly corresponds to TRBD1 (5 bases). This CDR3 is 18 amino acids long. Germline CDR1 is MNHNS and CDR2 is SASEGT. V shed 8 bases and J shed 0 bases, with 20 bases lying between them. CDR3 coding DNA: TGTGCCAGCGGTTCGGGGGACCTCCAGAGCTCCTATAATTCACCCCTCCACTTT. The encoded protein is CASGSGDLQSSYNSPLHF.

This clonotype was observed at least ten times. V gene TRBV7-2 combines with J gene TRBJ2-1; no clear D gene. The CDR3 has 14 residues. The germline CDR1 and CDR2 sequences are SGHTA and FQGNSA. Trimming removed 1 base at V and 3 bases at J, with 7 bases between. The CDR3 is CASSLGGNYNEQFF. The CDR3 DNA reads TGTGCCAGCAGCTTAGGAGGCAACTACAATGAGCAGTTCTTC.

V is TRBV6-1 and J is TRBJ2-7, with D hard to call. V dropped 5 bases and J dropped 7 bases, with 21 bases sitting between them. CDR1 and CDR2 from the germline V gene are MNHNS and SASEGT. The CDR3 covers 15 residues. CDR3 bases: TGTGCCAGCAGTCTCGGCTTAGTCTCTTCCTCGGAGCAGTACTTC. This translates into CASSLGLVSSSEQYF.

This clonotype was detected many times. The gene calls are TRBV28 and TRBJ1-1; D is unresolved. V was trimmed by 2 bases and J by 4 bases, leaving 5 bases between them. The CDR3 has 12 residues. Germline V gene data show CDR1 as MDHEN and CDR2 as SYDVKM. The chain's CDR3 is CASSLRATEAFF. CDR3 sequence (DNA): TGTGCCAGCAGTTTACGCGCCACTGAAGCTTTCTTT.

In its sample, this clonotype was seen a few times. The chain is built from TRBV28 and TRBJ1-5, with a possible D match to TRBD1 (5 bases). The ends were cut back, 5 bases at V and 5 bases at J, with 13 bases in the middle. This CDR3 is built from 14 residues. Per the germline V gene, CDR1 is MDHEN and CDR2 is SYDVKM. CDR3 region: CASSEAGGDQPQHF. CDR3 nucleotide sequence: TGTGCCAGCAGTGAGGCCGGAGGGGATCAGCCCCAGCATTTT. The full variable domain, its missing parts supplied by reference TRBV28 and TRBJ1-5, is DVKVTQSSRYLVKRTGEKVFLECVQDMDHENMFWYRQDPGLGLRLIYFSYDVKMKEKGDIPEGYSVSREKKERFSLILESASTNQTSMYLCASSEAGGDQPQHFGDGTRLSIL.

As DNA, the CDR3 is TGTGCCAGCAGTTACTCGCTCCTACCGGGACAGTACGAGCAGTACTTC. Translating it yields CASSYSLLPGQYEQYF. This chain uses TRBV6-2 or TRBV6-3 with TRBJ2-7; 7 nucleotides line up with TRBD1. V lost 0 bases and J lost 4; bases outside the gene matches: 9. Germline CDR1 MNHEY, CDR2 SVGEGT. The CDR3 extends over 16 amino acids.

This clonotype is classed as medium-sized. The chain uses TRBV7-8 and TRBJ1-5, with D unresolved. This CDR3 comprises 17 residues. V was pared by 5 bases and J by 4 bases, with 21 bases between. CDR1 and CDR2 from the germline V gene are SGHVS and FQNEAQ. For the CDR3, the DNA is TGTGCCAGCAGCCTTAGGGCTACCCCGACTGGGAATCAGCCCCAGCATTTT. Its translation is CASSLRATPTGNQPQHF.

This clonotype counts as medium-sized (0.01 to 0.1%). The CDR3 DNA follows: TGTGCCACCAGTGATACAAGACAGGGGAGGCACTATGGCTACACCTTC. Its protein product is CATSDTRQGRHYGYTF. The rearrangement links TRBV24-1 to TRBJ1-2, with TRBD1 matching 8 bases. There are 16 residues in the CDR3. Germline V gene lookup returns CDR1 KGHDR and CDR2 SFDVKD. J was trimmed by 3 bases and V by 3 bases; bases with no gene match: 8.

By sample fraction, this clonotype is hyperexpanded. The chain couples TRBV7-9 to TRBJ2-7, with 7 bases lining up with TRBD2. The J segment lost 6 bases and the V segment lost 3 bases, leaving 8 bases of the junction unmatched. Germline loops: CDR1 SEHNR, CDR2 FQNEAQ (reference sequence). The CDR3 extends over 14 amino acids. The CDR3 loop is CASSFLTGGPEQYF. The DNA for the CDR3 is TGTGCCAGCAGCTTCCTGACGGGGGGTCCCGAGCAGTACTTC.

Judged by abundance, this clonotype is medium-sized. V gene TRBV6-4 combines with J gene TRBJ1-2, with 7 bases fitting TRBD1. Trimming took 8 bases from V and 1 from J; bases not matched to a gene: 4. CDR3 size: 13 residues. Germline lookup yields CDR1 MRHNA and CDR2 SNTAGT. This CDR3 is CASSGTDNYGYTF. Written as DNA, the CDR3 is TGTGCCAGCTCCGGGACAGATAACTATGGCTACACCTTC.

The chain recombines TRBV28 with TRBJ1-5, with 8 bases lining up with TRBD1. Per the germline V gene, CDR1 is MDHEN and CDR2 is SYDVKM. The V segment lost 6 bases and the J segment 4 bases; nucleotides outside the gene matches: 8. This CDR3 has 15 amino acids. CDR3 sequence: CASSPADRENQPQHF. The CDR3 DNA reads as TGTGCCAGCAGCCCTGCGGACAGGGAAAATCAGCCCCAGCATTTT.

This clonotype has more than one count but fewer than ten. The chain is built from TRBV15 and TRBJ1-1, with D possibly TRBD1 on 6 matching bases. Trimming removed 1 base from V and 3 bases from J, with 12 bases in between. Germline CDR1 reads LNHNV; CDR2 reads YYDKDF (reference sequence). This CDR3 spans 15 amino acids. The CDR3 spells CATSRGIQGDTEAFF. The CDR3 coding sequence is TGTGCCACCAGCAGAGGTATACAGGGAGACACTGAAGCTTTCTTT.

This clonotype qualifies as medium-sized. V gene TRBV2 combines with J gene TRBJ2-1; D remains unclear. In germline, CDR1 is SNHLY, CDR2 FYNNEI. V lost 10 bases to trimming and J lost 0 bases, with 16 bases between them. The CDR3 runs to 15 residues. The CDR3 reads CATMDGASSYNEQFF. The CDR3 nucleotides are TGTGCCACCATGGACGGAGCTAGCTCCTACAATGAGCAGTTCTTC. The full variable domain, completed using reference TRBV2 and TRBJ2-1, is EPEVTQTPSHQVTQMGQEVILRCVPISNHLYFYWYRQILGQKVEFLVSFYNNEISEKSEIFDDQFSVERPDGSNFTLKIRSTKLEDSAMYFCATMDGASSYNEQFFGPGTRLTVL.

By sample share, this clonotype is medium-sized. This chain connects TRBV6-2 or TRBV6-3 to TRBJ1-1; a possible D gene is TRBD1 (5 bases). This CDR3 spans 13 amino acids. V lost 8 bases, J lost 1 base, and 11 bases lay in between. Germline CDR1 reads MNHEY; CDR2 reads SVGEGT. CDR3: CASGLGQNTEAFF. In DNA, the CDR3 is TGTGCCAGCGGATTAGGACAGAACACTGAAGCTTTCTTT.